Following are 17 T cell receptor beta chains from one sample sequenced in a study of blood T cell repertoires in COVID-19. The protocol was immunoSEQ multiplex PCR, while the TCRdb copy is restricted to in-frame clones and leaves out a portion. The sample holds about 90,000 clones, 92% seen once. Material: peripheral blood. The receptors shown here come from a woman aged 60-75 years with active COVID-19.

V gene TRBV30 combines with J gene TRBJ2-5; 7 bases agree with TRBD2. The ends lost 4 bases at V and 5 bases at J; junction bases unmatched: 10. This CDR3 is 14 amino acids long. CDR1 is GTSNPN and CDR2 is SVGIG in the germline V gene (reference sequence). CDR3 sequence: CAWTGRDGRETQYF. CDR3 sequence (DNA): TGTGCCTGGACCGGCCGGGACGGGAGGGAGACCCAGTACTTC.

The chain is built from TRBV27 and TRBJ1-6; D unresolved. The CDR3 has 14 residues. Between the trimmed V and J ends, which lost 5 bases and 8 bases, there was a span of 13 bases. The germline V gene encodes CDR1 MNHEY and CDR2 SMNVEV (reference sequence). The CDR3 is CASSPRRRDSPLHF. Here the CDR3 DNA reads TGTGCCAGCAGTCCCCGGCGGAGGGATTCACCCCTCCACTTT.

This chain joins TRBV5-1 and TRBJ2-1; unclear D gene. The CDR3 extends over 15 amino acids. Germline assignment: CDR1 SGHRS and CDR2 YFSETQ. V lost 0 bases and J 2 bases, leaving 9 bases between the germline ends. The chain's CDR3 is CASSLEVAPYNEQFF. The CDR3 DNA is TGCGCCAGCAGCTTGGAGGTAGCACCCTACAATGAGCAGTTCTTC.

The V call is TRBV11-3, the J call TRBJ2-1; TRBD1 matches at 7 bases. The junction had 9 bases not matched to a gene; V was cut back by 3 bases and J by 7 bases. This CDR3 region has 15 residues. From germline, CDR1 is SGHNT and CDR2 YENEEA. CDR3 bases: TGTGCCAGCAGCTTTGAGGGGGCGCTGGGGAATGAGCAGTTCTTC. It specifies CASSFEGALGNEQFF.

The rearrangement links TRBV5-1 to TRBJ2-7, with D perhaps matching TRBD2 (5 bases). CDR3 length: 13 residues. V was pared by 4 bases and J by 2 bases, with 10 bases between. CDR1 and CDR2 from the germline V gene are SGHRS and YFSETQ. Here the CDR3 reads CASSPSGTYEQYF. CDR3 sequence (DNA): TGCGCCAGCAGCCCAAGCGGAACCTACGAGCAGTACTTC.

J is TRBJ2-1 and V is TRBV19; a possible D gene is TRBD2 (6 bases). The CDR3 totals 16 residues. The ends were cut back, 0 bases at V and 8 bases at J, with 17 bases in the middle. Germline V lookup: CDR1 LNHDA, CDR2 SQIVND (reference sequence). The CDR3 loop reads CASSIELGGVRDEQFF. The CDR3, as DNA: TGTGCCAGTAGTATAGAGCTAGGCGGGGTCAGAGATGAGCAGTTCTTC.

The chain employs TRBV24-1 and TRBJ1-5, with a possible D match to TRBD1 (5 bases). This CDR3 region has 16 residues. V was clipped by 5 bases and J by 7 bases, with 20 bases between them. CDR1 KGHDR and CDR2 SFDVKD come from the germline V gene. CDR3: CATSGAIGGFGQPQHF. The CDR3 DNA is TGTGCCACCAGTGGGGCAATCGGGGGTTTTGGGCAGCCCCAGCATTTT.

DNA of the CDR3: TGTGCCAGCAGCCCCACGGGGGGAAACACTGAAGCTTTCTTT. This sequence encodes CASSPTGGNTEAFF. The V call is TRBV5-4, the J call TRBJ1-1; possible D gene TRBD1, 5 bases. The CDR3 length is 14 residues. Per the germline V gene, CDR1 is SGHNT and CDR2 is YYREEE (reference sequence). Trimming removed 4 bases from V and 2 bases from J, with 12 bases in between.

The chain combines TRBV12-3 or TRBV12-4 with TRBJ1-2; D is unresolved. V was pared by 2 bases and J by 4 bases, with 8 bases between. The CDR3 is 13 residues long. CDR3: CASSLFESYGYTF. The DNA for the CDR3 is TGTGCCAGCAGTTTATTTGAGAGCTATGGCTACACCTTC.

CDR3 DNA sequence: TGTGCCAGCAGCTTAGTGACAAGTTACAATGAGCAGTTCTTC. Translated: CASSLVTSYNEQFF. This sequence joins TRBV7-8 and TRBJ2-1; D call uncertain. Trimming stripped 1 base from V and 4 bases from J, with 8 bases between. Germline lookup yields CDR1 SGHVS and CDR2 FQNEAQ. The CDR3 covers 14 residues.

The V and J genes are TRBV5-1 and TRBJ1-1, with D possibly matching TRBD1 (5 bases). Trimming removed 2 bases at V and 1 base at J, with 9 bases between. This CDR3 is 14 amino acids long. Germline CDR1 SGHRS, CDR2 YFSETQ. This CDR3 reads CASSLRQQNTEAFF. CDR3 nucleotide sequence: TGCGCCAGCAGCTTAAGACAGCAGAACACTGAAGCTTTCTTT.

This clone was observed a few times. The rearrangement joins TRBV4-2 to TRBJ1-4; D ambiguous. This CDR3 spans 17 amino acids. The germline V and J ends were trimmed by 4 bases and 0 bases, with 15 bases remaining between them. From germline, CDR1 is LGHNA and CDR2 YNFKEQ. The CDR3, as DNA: TGTGCCAGCAGCCCCTTGGGAGGACGTGCAACTAATGAAAAACTGTTTTTT. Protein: CASSPLGGRATNEKLFF.

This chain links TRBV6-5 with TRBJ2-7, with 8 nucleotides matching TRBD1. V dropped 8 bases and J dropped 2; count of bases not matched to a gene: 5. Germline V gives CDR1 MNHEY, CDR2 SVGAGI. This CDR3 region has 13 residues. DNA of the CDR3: TGTGCCAGCCGGACAGGGCCCCCCTACGAGCAGTACTTC. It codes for CASRTGPPYEQYF.

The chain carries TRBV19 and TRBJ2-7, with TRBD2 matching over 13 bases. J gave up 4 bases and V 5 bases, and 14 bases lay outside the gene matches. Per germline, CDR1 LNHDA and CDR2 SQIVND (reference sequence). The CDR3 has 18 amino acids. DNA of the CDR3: TGTGCCAGTAGTTCAAGGATCCTCGGGACTAGCGGGATTTACGAGCAGTACTTC. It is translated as CASSSRILGTSGIYEQYF.

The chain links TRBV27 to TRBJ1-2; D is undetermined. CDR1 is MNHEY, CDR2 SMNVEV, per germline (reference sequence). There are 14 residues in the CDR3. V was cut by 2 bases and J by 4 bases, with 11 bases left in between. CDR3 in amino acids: CASSLDRGSYGYTF. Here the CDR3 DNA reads TGTGCCAGCAGTTTAGATAGAGGTAGCTATGGCTACACCTTC.

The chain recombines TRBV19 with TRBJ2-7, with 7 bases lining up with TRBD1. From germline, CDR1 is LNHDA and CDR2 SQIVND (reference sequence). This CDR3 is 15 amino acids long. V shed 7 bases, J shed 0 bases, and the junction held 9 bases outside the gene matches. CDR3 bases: TGTGCCAGTAAGGGGGCCCCAGGGGGCTCCTACGAGCAGTACTTC. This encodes CASKGAPGGSYEQYF.

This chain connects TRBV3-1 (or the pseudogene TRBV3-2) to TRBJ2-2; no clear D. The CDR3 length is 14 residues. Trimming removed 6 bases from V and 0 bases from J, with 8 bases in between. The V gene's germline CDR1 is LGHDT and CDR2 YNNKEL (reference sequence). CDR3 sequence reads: CASSPLSNTGELFF. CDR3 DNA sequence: TGTGCCAGCAGTCCACTGTCGAACACCGGGGAGCTGTTTTTT.